A single sample is the source of the 19 T cell receptor beta chains below, sequenced in a study of cytomegalovirus exposure and HLA in healthy donors. 13 Jbeta primers and 60 Vbeta primers were used for the PCR. The method was immunoSEQ multiplex PCR; TCRdb's version includes in-frame clones alone and lacks a portion of them. Among 170,000 or so clones listed, approximately 84% were seen once. Sequenced material: PBMCs. The receptors stem from a man aged 18-30 years in good health and CMV-seronegative.

The chain links TRBV7-9 to TRBJ1-4; 9 bases are a match to TRBD1. Germline V CDR1 and CDR2: SEHNR, FQNEAQ (reference sequence). The CDR3 consists of 14 residues. The junction had 6 bases not matched to a gene; V was cut back by 5 bases and J by 8 bases. The CDR3 is CASSKIQGAEKLFF. In DNA, the CDR3 is TGTGCCAGCAGCAAAATACAGGGGGCCGAAAAACTGTTTTTT.

The CDR3 here is CASSQEQGPYEQYF. The CDR3, as DNA: TGTGCCAGCAGCCAAGAACAGGGACCCTACGAGCAGTACTTC. The chain recombines TRBV4-2 with TRBJ2-7; perhaps TRBD1 as D (6 bases). Germline V gene data show CDR1 as LGHNA and CDR2 as YNFKEQ. This CDR3 has 14 residues. The germline V and J ends were trimmed by 0 bases and 2 bases, with 8 bases remaining between them.

This chain joins TRBV5-4 and TRBJ1-2, with D perhaps TRBD1 (6 bases). Trimming pared 4 bases from V and 5 bases from J, leaving 21 bases between. Looked up from germline, CDR1 is SGHNT and CDR2 is YYREEE (reference sequence). The CDR3 totals 16 residues. The CDR3 protein is CASSPWTERALYGYTF. The CDR3 bases are TGTGCCAGCAGCCCCTGGACAGAGAGGGCCTTATATGGCTACACCTTC.

The rearrangement joins TRBV7-9 to TRBJ1-2, with 7 bases matching TRBD1. Unmatched junction bases numbered 7, after V lost 2 bases and J lost 4 bases. Germline CDR1 SEHNR, CDR2 FQNEAQ (reference sequence). The CDR3 is 15 amino acids. The CDR3 reads CASSLSPGGSYGYTF. In DNA form, the CDR3 reads TGTGCCAGCAGCTTATCCCCAGGGGGGAGCTATGGCTACACCTTC.

The chain has TRBV7-9 and TRBJ2-3, with 7 bases lining up with TRBD2. The V and J ends lost 5 bases and 5 bases, in that order; junction bases with no gene match: 13. This CDR3 is 16 amino acids long. Per the germline V gene, CDR1 is SEHNR and CDR2 is FQNEAQ (reference sequence). CDR3 in DNA: TGTGCCAGCAGCCCCCGTTGGGCAGGGAGGGGAGATACGCAGTATTTT. It codes for CASSPRWAGRGDTQYF.

As DNA, the CDR3 is TGCGCCAGCAGCTTGGGCAGAAACACCGGGGAGCTGTTTTTT. It is translated as CASSLGRNTGELFF. The chain links TRBV5-1 to TRBJ2-2; D not resolved. Trimming removed 0 bases from V and 2 bases from J, with 5 bases in between. Germline V gene sequence: CDR1 SGHRS, CDR2 YFSETQ. CDR3 length: 14 residues.

This clone was detected ten times or more. V gene TRBV19 combines with J gene TRBJ2-1, with D possibly TRBD1 on 6 matching bases. V lost 6 bases to trimming and J lost 0 bases, with 12 bases between them. This CDR3 region has 15 residues. Germline CDR1 and CDR2: LNHDA and SQIVND (reference sequence). CDR3 in DNA: TGTGCCAGTAGCCCCTCGGGACACTCCTACAATGAGCAGTTCTTC. It specifies CASSPSGHSYNEQFF.

This chain uses TRBV19 with TRBJ2-7, with TRBD1 matching 9 bases. V lost 2 bases and J lost 4; bases outside the gene matches: 6. The germline gives CDR1 LNHDA, CDR2 SQIVND (reference sequence). CDR3 length equals 15 residues. CDR3 loop: CASSISGTGQYEQYF. The DNA of the CDR3 is TGTGCCAGTAGTATATCTGGGACAGGGCAGTACGAGCAGTACTTC.

This chain connects TRBV5-1 to TRBJ1-5, with D possibly being TRBD1 (6 bases). CDR3 length: 14 amino acids. Germline V gene sequence: CDR1 SGHRS, CDR2 YFSETQ. Trimming took off 4 bases at V and 3 bases at J, with 11 bases between the two ends. CDR3 bases: TGCGCCAGCAGCACCGGACAGCCCAATCAGCCCCAGCATTTT. Residues: CASSTGQPNQPQHF.

This chain links TRBV5-1 with TRBJ2-7; D ambiguous. V was trimmed by 4 bases and J by 5 bases, leaving 19 bases between them. Per germline, CDR1 SGHRS and CDR2 YFSETQ. The CDR3 consists of 15 residues. The CDR3 coding sequence is TGCGCCAGCAGCCCCGGTAGAAGTCAAGTCAACGAGCAGTACTTC. This codes for CASSPGRSQVNEQYF.

The chain links TRBV7-9 to TRBJ2-1, with a possible D match to TRBD2 (6 bases). V was pared by 2 bases and J by 5 bases, with 10 bases between. Germline values: CDR1 SEHNR, CDR2 FQNEAQ (reference sequence). This CDR3 contains 14 residues. The CDR3 coding sequence is TGTGCCAGCAGCTTAAGAACTAGCCACAATGAGCAGTTCTTC. This encodes CASSLRTSHNEQFF.

The chain uses TRBV29-1 and TRBJ2-3; 9 bases match TRBD1. V lost 7 bases to trimming and J lost 2 bases; unmatched junction nucleotides: 4. The CDR3 length is 13 residues. From germline, CDR1 is SQVTM and CDR2 ANQGSEA. In DNA form, the CDR3 reads TGCAGCGCTGGGACAGGGAACACAGATACGCAGTATTTT. Translating it yields CSAGTGNTDTQYF.

The chain joins TRBV14 to TRBJ2-1, with 8 bases matching TRBD2. Trimming cost V 4 bases and J 7 bases; bases outside gene matches: 6. The germline V gene has CDR1 SGHDN and CDR2 FVKESK. The CDR3 extends over 14 amino acids. As DNA, the CDR3 is TGTGCCAGCAGCCGCATCGGGGGGGCTAATGAGCAGTTCTTC. It is translated as CASSRIGGANEQFF.

This chain uses TRBV5-1 with TRBJ2-1; 11 bases align to TRBD2. Germline V CDR1 and CDR2: SGHRS, YFSETQ. The junction had 4 bases not matched to a gene; V was cut back by 5 bases and J by 3 bases. The CDR3 totals 15 residues. CDR3 amino acids: CASRDTSGSYNEQFF. In DNA form, the CDR3 reads TGCGCCAGCAGAGACACTAGCGGGAGCTACAATGAGCAGTTCTTC.

J is TRBJ2-2 and V is TRBV5-1; the match to TRBD1 covers 9 bases. Germline CDR1 and CDR2: SGHRS and YFSETQ. This CDR3 is built from 15 residues. V lost 5 bases and J lost 6; bases outside the gene matches: 8. The chain's CDR3 is CASRPGTGKPGELFF. CDR3 DNA: TGCGCCAGCAGACCTGGGACAGGGAAACCCGGGGAGCTGTTTTTT.

The chain recombines TRBV5-6 with TRBJ2-3; 11 bases agree with TRBD2. With V trimmed by 4 bases and J by 4 bases, 8 bases remained unmatched. Germline-derived CDR1 and CDR2 are SGHDT and YYEEEE. The CDR3 is 16 amino acids. The CDR3 region has the DNA TGTGCCAGCAGCCTAAAAACTAGCGGGGGTTCAGATACGCAGTATTTT. It translates to CASSLKTSGGSDTQYF.

The rearrangement uses TRBV19 and TRBJ1-3, with a possible D match to TRBD1 (5 bases). Trimming pared 5 bases from V and 2 bases from J, leaving 16 bases between. This CDR3 is 16 amino acids long. Germline loops: CDR1 LNHDA, CDR2 SQIVND (reference sequence). CDR3 in DNA: TGTGCCAGTAGTCCCCAGGGAGGGGTGACTGGAAACACCATATATTTT. This encodes CASSPQGGVTGNTIYF.

This chain joins TRBV6-6 and TRBJ2-5, with D possibly TRBD2 on 7 matching bases. The J call may be incorrect, as the DNA end agrees better with TRBJ2-7. Germline lookup yields CDR1 MNHNY and CDR2 SVGAGI (reference sequence). This CDR3 spans 15 amino acids. The CDR3 DNA reads TGTGCCAGCAGTCCCCGAGGGGGGGACTCCTACGAGCAGTACTTC. Protein product: CASSPRGGDSYEQYF.

The chain combines TRBV6-1 with TRBJ1-5; 12 bases map to TRBD1. Germline V CDR1 and CDR2: MNHNS, SASEGT. The V and J ends lost 3 bases and 3 bases, in that order; junction bases with no gene match: 9. The CDR3 extends over 18 amino acids. The CDR3 bases are TGTGCCAGCAGTGAGGGACAGGGGGCCGGGACCCCCAATCAGCCCCAGCATTTT. The encoded protein is CASSEGQGAGTPNQPQHF.